One T cell receptor beta chain is described in this entry. This specimen comes from a study of blood T cell repertoires in COVID-19. Looking at the study overall: PBMCs, B-cell-depleted T cells, or T cells were the source of the cDNA or gDNA that made up the material.

V was shortened by 3 bases and J by 0 bases, with 8 bases between the two germline ends. The CDR3 extends over 14 amino acids. CDR1 and CDR2 from the germline V gene are SGHTA and FQGTGA. Repertoires were generated with immunoSEQ multiplex PCR, while TCRdb's copy carries only in-frame clones and drops some. Among about 160,000 clones, 75% to 90% were seen once, and the ten largest hold 5.5% to 7.5%. Material: peripheral blood. The chain links TRBV7-3 to TRBJ1-1, with D possibly being TRBD1 (6 bases). This clonotype was sampled from a man of 80 years or more with acute or convalescent COVID-19. The CDR3 region is CASSLRGMNTEAFF. The DNA for the CDR3 is TGTGCCAGCAGCTTGAGGGGGATGAACACTGAAGCTTTCTTT.